This entry lists 14 T cell receptor beta chains sequenced from one sample in a study of T cell responses to AZD1222 COVID-19 vaccine. The protocol was immunoSEQ multiplex PCR, while the TCRdb copy is restricted to in-frame clones and leaves out a portion. Of 70,000 to 95,000 clones in the sample, roughly 89% were seen once. The sequencing here drew on peripheral blood, taken on day 0 of MenACWY control vaccination. The receptors stem from an adult in good health.

CDR3 in amino acids: CASSLDSGTGQSYGYTF. The DNA of the CDR3 is TGTGCCAGCAGCTTAGATTCGGGAACGGGTCAAAGCTATGGCTACACCTTC. The J gene is TRBJ1-2, the V gene TRBV7-2, with no clear D. V gave up 1 base and J gave up 4 bases, with 19 bases separating them. The CDR3 is 17 amino acids. Germline V CDR1 and CDR2: SGHTA, FQGNSA.

This clone occurred a few times. V and J are TRBV14 and TRBJ1-6; D call uncertain. Germline CDR1 reads SGHDN; CDR2 reads FVKESK. This CDR3 is built from 14 residues. The V and J ends lost 4 bases and 6 bases respectively, with 10 bases between them. CDR3 DNA sequence: TGTGCCAGCAGCCTAGTTGGATCTAATTCACCCCTCCACTTT. This codes for CASSLVGSNSPLHF.

The chain carries TRBV9 and TRBJ2-3; a possible D gene is TRBD2 (7 bases). The CDR3 is 16 amino acids. The germline V gene encodes CDR1 SGDLS and CDR2 YYNGEE. V lost 3 bases, J lost 0 bases, and 14 bases lay in between. This CDR3 is CASSAGGGHSTDTQYF. The CDR3 DNA follows: TGTGCCAGCAGCGCTGGGGGGGGGCATAGCACAGATACGCAGTATTTT. Full variable domain (remainder filled in from reference TRBV9 and TRBJ2-3): DSGVTQTPKHLITATGQRVTLRCSPRSGDLSVYWYQQSLDQGLQFLIQYYNGEERAKGNILERFSAQQFPDLHSELNLSSLELGDSALYFCASSAGGGHSTDTQYFGPGTRLTVL.

The chain links TRBV19 to TRBJ2-2; the D gene could be TRBD1 or TRBD2 (5 bases each). The V end was cut by 1 base, the J end by 5 bases, with 11 bases between. CDR3 length: 15 amino acids. Per the germline V gene, CDR1 is LNHDA and CDR2 is SQIVND (reference sequence). The CDR3 loop is CASSIVTRETGELFF. The CDR3 DNA is TGTGCCAGTAGTATAGTTACCAGGGAGACCGGGGAGCTGTTTTTT.

The chain has TRBV11-2 and TRBJ1-1; TRBD1 is a possible D gene (6 bases). Trimming cost V 5 bases and J 9 bases, with 13 bases left between them. Germline V CDR1 and CDR2: SGHAT, FQNNGV. The CDR3 runs 12 residues. The CDR3 DNA follows: TGTGCCAGCAGCCTTAACAGGGAGAAAGCTTTCTTT. Its translation: CASSLNREKAFF. The full variable domain, its missing parts supplied by reference TRBV11-2 and TRBJ1-1, is EAGVAQSPRYKIIEKRQSVAFWCNPISGHATLYWYQQILGQGPKLLIQFQNNGVVDDSQLPKDRFSAERLKGVDSTLKIQPAKLEDSAVYLCASSLNREKAFFGQGTRLTVV.

This sequence joins TRBV3-1 (or the pseudogene TRBV3-2) and TRBJ2-7, with D possibly being TRBD2 (5 bases). The CDR3 extends over 12 amino acids. Trimming stripped 3 bases from V and 6 bases from J, with 9 bases between. Germline V lookup: CDR1 LGHDT, CDR2 YNNKEL (reference sequence). This CDR3 reads CASSQTTVEQYF. The DNA of the CDR3 is TGTGCCAGCAGCCAGACTACCGTCGAGCAGTACTTC.

V is TRBV7-9 and J is TRBJ2-1; 13 bases map to TRBD2. The V gene end was trimmed by 4 bases and the J gene end by 8 bases; junction bases not matched to a gene: 14. The CDR3 extends over 18 amino acids. CDR1 is SEHNR, CDR2 FQNEAQ, per germline (reference sequence). The CDR3 loop is CASSSPSELAGGPDEQFF. The DNA of the CDR3 is TGTGCCAGCAGCTCACCAAGTGAACTAGCGGGGGGGCCCGATGAGCAGTTCTTC.

The DNA for the CDR3 is TGTGCCAGCAGTTTATTCGCTAGCGGGGGGTTGTACGAGCAGTACTTC. The encoded protein is CASSLFASGGLYEQYF. The V call is TRBV27, the J call TRBJ2-7; TRBD2 aligns across 11 bases. The CDR3 has 16 residues. Germline CDR1 is MNHEY and CDR2 is SMNVEV (reference sequence). V shed 1 base, J shed 4 bases, and the junction held 6 bases outside the gene matches.

The V call is TRBV11-2, the J call TRBJ1-1; TRBD1 matches at 8 bases. Germline trimming cut 5 bases from V and 6 bases from J; bases unmatched to any gene: 5. Germline loops: CDR1 SGHAT, CDR2 FQNNGV. This CDR3 is 13 amino acids long. Here the CDR3 reads CASSADRAAEAFF. The CDR3 region has the DNA TGTGCCAGCAGCGCGGACAGGGCTGCTGAAGCTTTCTTT. The full variable domain, completed using reference TRBV11-2 and TRBJ1-1, is EAGVAQSPRYKIIEKRQSVAFWCNPISGHATLYWYQQILGQGPKLLIQFQNNGVVDDSQLPKDRFSAERLKGVDSTLKIQPAKLEDSAVYLCASSADRAAEAFFGQGTRLTVV.

Worth noting for this clone: The identical CDR3 is also encoded by other nucleotide sequences in the sample. V is TRBV24-1 and J is TRBJ2-1, with 8 bases identical to TRBD1. This CDR3 comprises 15 residues. Germline assignment: CDR1 KGHDR and CDR2 SFDVKD. Unmatched junction bases numbered 8, after V lost 4 bases and J lost 7 bases. The CDR3 loop reads CATSDSGQGNNEQFF. CDR3 nucleotide sequence: TGTGCCACCAGTGACTCCGGACAGGGTAATAATGAGCAGTTCTTC.

The chain combines TRBV11-3 with TRBJ1-4; D uncertain. With 5 bases removed from V and 0 bases from J, the gap between germline ends came to 4 bases. In germline, CDR1 is SGHNT, CDR2 YENEEA. This CDR3 has 13 residues. CDR3 sequence reads: CASSPPTNEKLFF. The CDR3 nucleotides read TGTGCCAGCAGCCCACCAACTAATGAAAAACTGTTTTTT. The full variable domain, completed using reference TRBV11-3 and TRBJ1-4, is EAGVVQSPRYKIIEKKQPVAFWCNPISGHNTLYWYLQNLGQGPELLIRYENEEAVDDSQLPKDRFSAERLKGVDSTLKIQPAELGDSAVYLCASSPPTNEKLFFGSGTQLSVL.

This clone was counted between two and nine times. J is TRBJ2-7 and V is TRBV10-3; 10 bases match TRBD1. From germline, CDR1 is ENHRY and CDR2 SYGVKD. V dropped 6 bases and J dropped 5; count of bases not matched to a gene: 7. This CDR3 spans 14 amino acids. Written as DNA, the CDR3 is TGTGCCATCAGGGGGACAGGGGACACCGACGAGCAGTACTTC. Amino acids: CAIRGTGDTDEQYF.

This clone turned up a few times. This chain uses TRBV2 with TRBJ2-2, with a possible D match to TRBD1 (6 bases). Germline V CDR1 and CDR2: SNHLY, FYNNEI. CDR3 size: 14 residues. Between the trimmed V and J ends, which lost 7 bases and 4 bases, there was a span of 13 bases. The CDR3 region is CASTRTELTGELFF. DNA of the CDR3: TGTGCCAGCACGAGGACAGAGCTCACCGGGGAGCTGTTTTTT.

The V and J genes are TRBV6-2 or TRBV6-3 and TRBJ2-1, with D possibly matching TRBD1 (6 bases). CDR3 length: 13 amino acids. Germline loops: CDR1 MNHEY, CDR2 SVGEGT. The V end was cut by 6 bases, the J end by 9 bases, with 15 bases between. The CDR3 DNA reads TGTGCCAGCAGCCTGGGGGCAGGGAGTGAGCAGTTCTTC. Translation: CASSLGAGSEQFF.